These 16 T cell receptor beta chains were all obtained from the same sample, sequenced in a study of regulatory T cells in long-lasting Graves disease. Time point denoted: persistent/refractory GD, antithyroid drugs over 5 years with positive TRAb. The authors made the TCR library using RNA they extracted from PBMCs. Through Arm-PCR of CDR3 regions and iRepertoire HTBI primers, TCR beta libraries were built. From the multiplex PCR reads, TCRdb called clonotypes with MiXCR, one entry per CDR3 protein. The profile shows roughly 360,000 distinct CDR3 sequences, around 23% of them singletons. The specimen was peripheral blood mononuclear cells (PBMCs), collected when the disease was refractory, from a patient treated with antithyroid drugs. All receptors come from a middle-aged woman with Graves disease.

Regarding this clonotype: A much larger clone lies a single base off, so this may be a read error. The V gene is TRBV5-1, the J gene TRBJ2-7; TRBD1 agrees at 8 bases. This CDR3 comprises 13 residues. CDR1 SGHRS and CDR2 YFSETQ come from the germline V gene. The CDR3 DNA sequence: TGCGCCAGCAGTGGACAGGGTCCCTACAAGCAGTACTTC. It translates to CASSGQGPYKQYF.

The chain recombines TRBV6-1 with TRBJ2-7; weak D call: TRBD1 (6 bases). The germline V and J ends were trimmed by 6 bases and 4 bases, with 19 bases remaining between them. CDR3 length equals 15 residues. CDR1 and CDR2 from the germline V gene are MNHNS and SASEGT. CDR3: CASSLRSTGSYEQYF. In DNA form, the CDR3 reads TGTGCCAGCAGCCTCCGCTCGACAGGATCGTACGAGCAGTACTTC.

This clonotype has ten or more counts. This chain joins TRBV28 and TRBJ2-5; D gene ambiguous. CDR3 length: 14 residues. Trimming removed 1 base at V and 1 base at J, with 7 bases between. The germline V gene encodes CDR1 MDHEN and CDR2 SYDVKM. Here the CDR3 DNA reads TGTGCCAGCAGTTTATTAGGGTTCCAAGAGACCCAGTACTTC. Encoded protein: CASSLLGFQETQYF. Based on the CDR3 plus reference TRBV28 and TRBJ2-5, the full variable domain is DVKVTQSSRYLVKRTGEKVFLECVQDMDHENMFWYRQDPGLGLRLIYFSYDVKMKEKGDIPEGYSVSREKKERFSLILESASTNQTSMYLCASSLLGFQETQYFGPGTRLLVL.

The table lists this clonotype with many counts. The chain employs TRBV6-1 and TRBJ2-7; 9 bases map to TRBD2. This CDR3 has 13 residues. Trimming removed 6 bases from V and 3 bases from J; junction bases left unmatched: 3. Germline V CDR1 and CDR2: MNHNS, SASEGT. The CDR3 nucleotides read TGTGCCAGCAGAAAAGCGGGAGGCTACGAGCAGTACTTC. It yields the protein CASRKAGGYEQYF.

This clonotype has more than one count but fewer than ten. The CDR3 region has the DNA TGTGCCAGCAGGGAGGGGGGGAGGCCTGAAGCTTTCTTT. This sequence encodes CASREGGRPEAFF. The V gene is TRBV25-1, the J gene TRBJ1-1, with D possibly TRBD1 on 6 matching bases. CDR1 and CDR2 from the germline V gene are MGHDK and SYGVNS. V lost 6 bases and J lost 6, with 14 bases in between. The CDR3 has 13 amino acids.

This clonotype has only a few counts. The rearrangement links TRBV7-9 to TRBJ2-7; TRBD1 matches 7 bases. The CDR3 loop spans 15 amino acids. CDR1 is SEHNR, CDR2 FQNEAQ, per germline (reference sequence). V trimming: 2 bases; J trimming: 2 bases; junction bases outside the gene matches: 6. The CDR3 nucleotides read TGTGCCAGCAGCTTAAAGGGGACAGATACCTACGAGCAGTACTTC. It specifies CASSLKGTDTYEQYF.

This clonotype was seen a handful of times. This chain joins TRBV6-2 or TRBV6-3 and TRBJ2-7; D might be TRBD1 (6 bases). This CDR3 is 16 amino acids long. Germline CDR1 and CDR2: MNHEY and SVGEGT. Trimming took off 0 bases at V and 0 bases at J, with 12 bases between the two ends. This chain's CDR3 is CASSYSRTELSYEQYF. The DNA of the CDR3 is TGTGCCAGCAGTTACTCTAGGACAGAACTCTCCTACGAGCAGTACTTC.

Only a few counts were recorded for this clonotype. The rearrangement uses TRBV10-3 and TRBJ2-2, with TRBD2 identical over 9 bases. Germline V gene sequence: CDR1 ENHRY, CDR2 SYGVKD. V lost 5 bases, J lost 6 bases, and 7 bases stayed unmatched. The CDR3 runs to 15 residues. The CDR3 bases are TGTGCCATCAGTATCGGGACTAGCATGGCCGGGGAGCTGTTTTTT. This encodes CAISIGTSMAGELFF.

The chain joins TRBV20-1 to TRBJ2-7; 9 bases map to TRBD1. CDR1 and CDR2 from the germline V gene are DFQATT and SNEGSKA (reference sequence). V was pared by 0 bases and J by 3 bases, with 15 bases of the junction left unmatched. The length of the CDR3 is 18 residues. CDR3 region: CSARDWDRAPTIYYEQYF. CDR3 in DNA: TGCAGTGCTAGAGATTGGGACAGGGCGCCGACTATTTACTACGAGCAGTACTTC.

The V and J genes are TRBV15 and TRBJ2-7; the D gene is possibly TRBD1 (6 bases). Per germline, CDR1 LNHNV and CDR2 YYDKDF (reference sequence). V lost 3 bases and J 2 bases, leaving 11 bases between the germline ends. The CDR3 is made up of 14 amino acids. CDR3 region: CATSRTGQAYEQYF. In nucleotides, the CDR3 is TGTGCCACCAGCAGGACGGGACAAGCCTACGAGCAGTACTTC.

This clonotype was recorded a few times. The V and J genes are TRBV28 and TRBJ1-3, with TRBD1 matching over 10 bases. The germline CDR1 and CDR2 sequences are MDHEN and SYDVKM. Trimming took 5 bases from V and 3 from J; bases not matched to a gene: 13. The CDR3 consists of 18 residues. The CDR3 bases are TGTGCCAGCAGTCCCCCCTGGACAGGGGGTCTATTTGGAAACACCATATATTTT. This gives the protein CASSPPWTGGLFGNTIYF. Together with reference TRBV28 and TRBJ1-3, the CDR3 gives the full variable domain: DVKVTQSSRYLVKRTGEKVFLECVQDMDHENMFWYRQDPGLGLRLIYFSYDVKMKEKGDIPEGYSVSREKKERFSLILESASTNQTSMYLCASSPPWTGGLFGNTIYFGEGSWLTVV.

A few counts support this clonotype. The V and J genes are TRBV2 and TRBJ2-6; no reliable D call. The ends were cut back, 9 bases at V and 0 bases at J, with 6 bases in the middle. The CDR3 is 13 residues long. Germline CDR1 and CDR2: SNHLY and FYNNEI. This CDR3 is CASAYSGANVLTF. Written as DNA, the CDR3 is TGTGCCAGTGCGTACTCTGGGGCCAACGTCCTGACTTTC.

This clonotype appeared many times. The V gene is TRBV28, the J gene TRBJ1-2, with D tentatively TRBD1 (6 bases). V was clipped by 6 bases and J by 4 bases, with 18 bases between them. There are 15 residues in the CDR3. Germline V lookup: CDR1 MDHEN, CDR2 SYDVKM. Here the CDR3 DNA reads TGTGCCAGCAGAACCTCACCGGACAGTTTCTATGGCTACACCTTC. Residues: CASRTSPDSFYGYTF.

This chain connects TRBV20-1 to TRBJ2-2, with 9 bases that match TRBD2. Germline V lookup: CDR1 DFQATT, CDR2 SNEGSKA (reference sequence). The CDR3 sequence is 15 residues long. J lost 1 base, V lost 7 bases, and 7 bases had no gene match. Here the CDR3 reads CSVLLAGMNTGELFF. In nucleotides, the CDR3 is TGCAGTGTCTTGCTAGCGGGAATGAACACCGGGGAGCTGTTTTTT.

The chain joins TRBV19 to TRBJ2-7; D is unclear. The CDR3 loop spans 14 amino acids. The V end was cut by 1 base, the J end by 5 bases, with 12 bases between. The germline V gene encodes CDR1 LNHDA and CDR2 SQIVND (reference sequence). The chain's CDR3 is CASSIGKVMDEQYF. The CDR3 DNA reads as TGTGCCAGTAGTATAGGTAAAGTGATGGACGAGCAGTACTTC.

The count of this clonotype is one. V and J are TRBV28 and TRBJ2-7; 10 nucleotides match TRBD2. Germline lookup yields CDR1 MDHEN and CDR2 SYDVKM. Trimming at V came to 6 bases and at J to 2 bases, leaving 13 bases not matched to a gene. The CDR3 is 17 amino acids. This CDR3 is CASSQAASGSETYEQYF. Here the CDR3 DNA reads TGTGCCAGCAGCCAAGCCGCTAGCGGGAGTGAAACCTACGAGCAGTACTTC. Supplemented by reference TRBV28 and TRBJ2-7, the full variable domain reads DVKVTQSSRYLVKRTGEKVFLECVQDMDHENMFWYRQDPGLGLRLIYFSYDVKMKEKGDIPEGYSVSREKKERFSLILESASTNQTSMYLCASSQAASGSETYEQYFGPGTRLTVT.